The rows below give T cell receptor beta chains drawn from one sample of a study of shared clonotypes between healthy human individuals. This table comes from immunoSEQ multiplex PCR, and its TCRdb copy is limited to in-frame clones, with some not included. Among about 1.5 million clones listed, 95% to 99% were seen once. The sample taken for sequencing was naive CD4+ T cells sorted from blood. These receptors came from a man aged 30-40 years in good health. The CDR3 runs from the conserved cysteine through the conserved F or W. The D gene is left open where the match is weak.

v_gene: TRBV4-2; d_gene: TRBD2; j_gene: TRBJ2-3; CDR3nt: TGTGCCAGCAGCCCAGGGACTAGCGGGAGGGAGTATTTT; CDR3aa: CASSPGTSGREYF
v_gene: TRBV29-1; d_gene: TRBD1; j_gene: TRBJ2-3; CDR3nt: TGCAGCGCCGGCGGGGGACAGGGTGCAGATACGCAGTATTTT; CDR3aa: CSAGGGQGADTQYF
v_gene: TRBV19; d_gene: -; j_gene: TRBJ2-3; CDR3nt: TGTGCCAGTAGTGGAGGACCGGACGGCACAGATACGCAGTATTTT; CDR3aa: CASSGGPDGTDTQYF
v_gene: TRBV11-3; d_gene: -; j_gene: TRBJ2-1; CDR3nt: TGTGCCAGCGGCTTAGTTGGCAGGAGCAATGAGCAGTTCTTC; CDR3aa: CASGLVGRSNEQFF
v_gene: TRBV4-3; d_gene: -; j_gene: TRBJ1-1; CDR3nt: TGCGCCAGCAGCCAAGATCCGCAGGGGAACACTGAAGCTTTCTTT; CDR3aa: CASSQDPQGNTEAFF
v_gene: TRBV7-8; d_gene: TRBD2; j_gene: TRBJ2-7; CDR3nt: TGTGCCAGCAGCTTAGGCCCGACTAGCGGGACGTACGAGCAGTACTTC; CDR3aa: CASSLGPTSGTYEQYF
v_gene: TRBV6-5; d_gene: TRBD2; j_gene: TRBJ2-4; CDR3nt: TGTGCCAGCAGACCTAGCGGGAGGGCCGAGAACATTCAGTACTTC; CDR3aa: CASRPSGRAENIQYF
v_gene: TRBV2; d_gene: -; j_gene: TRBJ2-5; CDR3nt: TGTGCCAGCAGTGAAGCAAGCTATGAGACCCAGTACTTC; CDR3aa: CASSEASYETQYF
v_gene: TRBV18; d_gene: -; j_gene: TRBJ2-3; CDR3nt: TGTGCCAGCTCACCAGGGACGGATGATACGCAGTATTTT; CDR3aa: CASSPGTDDTQYF
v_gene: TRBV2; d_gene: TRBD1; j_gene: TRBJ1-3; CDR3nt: TGTGCCAGCAGCCTGACAGGGGCCTCTGGAAACACCATATATTTT; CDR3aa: CASSLTGASGNTIYF